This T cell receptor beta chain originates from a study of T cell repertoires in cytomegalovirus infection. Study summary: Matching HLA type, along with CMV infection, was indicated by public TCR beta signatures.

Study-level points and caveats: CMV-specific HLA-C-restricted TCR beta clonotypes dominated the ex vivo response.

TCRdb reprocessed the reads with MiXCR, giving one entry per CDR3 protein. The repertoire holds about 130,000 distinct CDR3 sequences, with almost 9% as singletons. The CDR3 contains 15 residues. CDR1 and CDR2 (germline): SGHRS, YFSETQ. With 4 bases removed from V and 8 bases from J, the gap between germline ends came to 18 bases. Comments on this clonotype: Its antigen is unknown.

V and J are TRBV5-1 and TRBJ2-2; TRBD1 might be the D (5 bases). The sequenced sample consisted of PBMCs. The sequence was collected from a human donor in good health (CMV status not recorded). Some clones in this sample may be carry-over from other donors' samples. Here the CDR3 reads CASSREQAKGGELFF. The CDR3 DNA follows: TGCGCCAGCAGCCGAGAACAGGCAAAGGGTGGGGAGCTGTTTTTT.